This T cell receptor (beta chain) was identified during a study of T cell responses to AZD1222 COVID-19 vaccine. General study results and limits: Spike-wide vaccine-associated CD4 TCRs dominated at 160-218 and 743-854.

In regard to this clone: Its antigen is currently unknown.

Some clones are missing from TCRdb's copy, which holds only in-frame ones; the method was immunoSEQ multiplex PCR. The data show fewer than 130,000 clones, with 94% seen just once and around 2.8% held by the top ten. The sample consisted of peripheral blood, taken 28 days after the second AZD1222 dose. This TCR was sampled from an adult who received the AZD1222 COVID-19 vaccine.

The CDR3 loop is CASSWETGGGNTIYF. The CDR3 nucleotides read TGTGCCAGCAGCTGGGAGACAGGGGGGGGAAACACCATATATTTT. The V and J genes are TRBV7-6 and TRBJ1-3; TRBD1 aligns across 9 bases. Germline trimming cut 4 bases from V and 4 bases from J; bases unmatched to any gene: 5. The CDR3 is made up of 15 amino acids. Germline CDR1 SGHVS, CDR2 FNYEAQ.